The next 28 T cell receptor beta chains were all read from a single sample in a study of blood T cell repertoires in COVID-19. Clones were sequenced by immunoSEQ multiplex PCR, and TCRdb holds only the in-frame ones, with some missing. In the table there are a few hundred thousand clones, approximately 90% of which are singletons. Sequencing was performed on PBMCs or T cells enriched from blood (not recorded which). Receptor source: a woman aged 18 to 35 who had recovered from COVID-19.

V usage is TRBV3-1 (or the pseudogene TRBV3-2) and J usage is TRBJ2-1; D gene unclear. The CDR3 runs 18 residues. V was shortened by 4 bases and J by 0 bases, with 19 bases between the two germline ends. Germline V gene lookup returns CDR1 LGHDT and CDR2 YNNKEL (reference sequence). The CDR3 bases are TGTGCCAGCAGCCTCTCTCGCGCGAGCTCGAGCTCCTACAATGAGCAGTTCTTC. Its translation is CASSLSRASSSSYNEQFF.

The chain couples TRBV9 to TRBJ1-3; 9 bases fit TRBD1. In germline, CDR1 is SGDLS, CDR2 YYNGEE. The CDR3 is 18 residues long. After removal of 2 bases from V and 0 bases from J, the junction contained 9 bases not matched to a gene. The CDR3 bases are TGTGCCAGCAGCGTTACCGGGACAGGGCATTCCTCTGGAAACACCATATATTTT. Protein: CASSVTGTGHSSGNTIYF.

V and J are TRBV6-2 or TRBV6-3 and TRBJ2-3; D unresolved. V was pared by 4 bases and J by 4 bases, with 6 bases between. The CDR3 sequence is 12 residues long. In germline, CDR1 is MNHEY, CDR2 SVGEGT. The DNA for the CDR3 is TGTGCCAGCAGTTTGAGGTCAGATACGCAGTATTTT. It codes for CASSLRSDTQYF.

In its sample, this clone was seen once. This chain connects TRBV4-1 to TRBJ1-6; tentatively, D is TRBD1 (5 bases). Germline CDR1 reads MGHRA; CDR2 reads YSYEKL. This CDR3 comprises 19 residues. Between the trimmed V and J ends, which lost 1 base and 9 bases, there was a span of 25 bases. Here the CDR3 DNA reads TGCGCCAGCAGCCAAGTACTTCTTAGACAGTTGGGGGGAGTTTCACCCCTCCACTTT. Translating gives CASSQVLLRQLGGVSPLHF.

This chain links TRBV7-8 with TRBJ2-4, with D possibly being TRBD2 (6 bases). V was pared by 4 bases and J by 3 bases, with 16 bases between. CDR1 and CDR2 from the germline V gene are SGHVS and FQNEAQ. The CDR3 contains 16 residues. In DNA form, the CDR3 reads TGTGCCAGCAGCTCAGATGGGGGGTTGGGCAAAAACATTCAGTACTTC. Translation gives CASSSDGGLGKNIQYF.

The V gene is TRBV5-1, the J gene TRBJ2-5; a possible D gene is TRBD1 (5 bases). The CDR3 spans 15 residues. Trimming took 2 bases from V and 4 from J, leaving 15 bases between them. CDR1 and CDR2 (germline): SGHRS, YFSETQ. The CDR3 spells CASSLGARIGETQYF. The DNA for the CDR3 is TGCGCCAGCAGCTTAGGGGCGAGAATAGGAGAGACCCAGTACTTC.

The chain carries TRBV7-9 and TRBJ1-5; a weak D match, TRBD1 (6 bases). Germline CDR1 SEHNR, CDR2 FQNEAQ (reference sequence). The CDR3 contains 12 residues. The V gene lost 8 bases and the J gene lost 4 bases, with 9 bases spanning the gap. CDR3 coding DNA: TGTGCCAGCTGGACAGTTAATCAGCCCCAGCATTTT. Translating gives CASWTVNQPQHF.

The chain has TRBV11-3 and TRBJ2-3, with TRBD1 as a possible D gene (5 bases). V shed 2 bases and J shed 6 bases, with 6 bases lying between them. The CDR3 is 12 amino acids. CDR1 and CDR2 from the germline V gene are SGHNT and YENEEA. The DNA for the CDR3 is TGTGCCAGCAGCTTACAGGGTGATACGCAGTATTTT. Its protein is CASSLQGDTQYF. Full variable domain (rest looked up from reference TRBV11-3 and TRBJ2-3): EAGVVQSPRYKIIEKKQPVAFWCNPISGHNTLYWYLQNLGQGPELLIRYENEEAVDDSQLPKDRFSAERLKGVDSTLKIQPAELGDSAVYLCASSLQGDTQYFGPGTRLTVL.

The CDR3 sequence: CASSYQANTEAFF. CDR3 DNA: TGTGCCAGCAGCTATCAGGCGAACACTGAAGCTTTCTTT. The chain recombines TRBV9 with TRBJ1-1, with unresolved D. V was pared by 4 bases and J by 1 base, with 8 bases between. Germline CDR1 reads SGDLS; CDR2 reads YYNGEE. The CDR3 length is 13 residues. The variable domain in full, completed from reference TRBV9 and TRBJ1-1, reads DSGVTQTPKHLITATGQRVTLRCSPRSGDLSVYWYQQSLDQGLQFLIQYYNGEERAKGNILERFSAQQFPDLHSELNLSSLELGDSALYFCASSYQANTEAFFGQGTRLTVV.

This clone turned up a few times. The V and J genes are TRBV5-4 and TRBJ2-7, with D possibly matching TRBD2 (6 bases). This CDR3 is built from 13 residues. The V gene lost 2 bases and the J gene lost 6 bases, with 12 bases spanning the gap. Germline assignment: CDR1 SGHNT and CDR2 YYREEE (reference sequence). CDR3: CASSFGTLGEQYF. In DNA form, the CDR3 reads TGTGCCAGCAGCTTTGGGACTTTGGGCGAGCAGTACTTC.

J is TRBJ2-7 and V is TRBV3-1 (or the pseudogene TRBV3-2), with D possibly being TRBD2 (6 bases). Deletions cut 0 bases from V and 5 bases from J, with 11 bases between. The CDR3 is made up of 14 amino acids. Germline V lookup: CDR1 LGHDT, CDR2 YNNKEL (reference sequence). The CDR3 DNA is TGTGCCAGCAGCCAAGATGGACTAAGCGACGAGCAGTACTTC. Translated: CASSQDGLSDEQYF.

The V call is TRBV11-2, the J call TRBJ2-1; 7 bases map to TRBD1. CDR1 and CDR2 from the germline V gene are SGHAT and FQNNGV. The CDR3 sequence is 15 residues long. The V and J ends lost 4 bases and 0 bases, in that order; junction bases with no gene match: 3. CDR3 DNA sequence: TGTGCCAGCAGCTGGAACAGGGGCTCCTACAATGAGCAGTTCTTC. Protein product: CASSWNRGSYNEQFF.

The chain couples TRBV30 to TRBJ1-3, with 10 bases identical to TRBD1. The CDR3 has 18 amino acids. Germline V lookup: CDR1 GTSNPN, CDR2 SVGIG (reference sequence). V lost 0 bases, J lost 4 bases, and 12 bases stayed unmatched. The CDR3 DNA is TGTGCCTGGAGTGTACGGTGGGACAGGGGAAAACTCGGAAACACCATATATTTT. Amino acids: CAWSVRWDRGKLGNTIYF.

The chain joins TRBV14 to TRBJ1-2, with 10 nucleotides matching TRBD1. J gave up 2 bases and V 1 base, and 1 base lay outside the gene matches. Per the germline V gene, CDR1 is SGHDN and CDR2 is FVKESK. The CDR3 has 15 amino acids. The CDR3 nucleotides are TGTGCCAGCAGCCAAGCGGGACAGGGGAACTATGGCTACACCTTC. It encodes CASSQAGQGNYGYTF.

The chain links TRBV7-9 to TRBJ2-5; 9 bases are a match to TRBD2. With 1 base clipped from V and 3 bases from J, the junction kept 6 bases outside the gene matches. In germline, CDR1 is SEHNR, CDR2 FQNEAQ (reference sequence). This CDR3 region has 16 residues. CDR3 sequence (DNA): TGTGCCAGCAGCTTAGGGGACAGCGGGGGGAAAGAGACCCAGTACTTC. Its translation: CASSLGDSGGKETQYF.

Details on this clone: The DNA is omitted, as the CDR3 cannot be located on it reliably, and the CDR3 follows TCRdb's listing. The chain couples TRBV19 to TRBJ2-3; the listed D gene, TRBD1, was not tested against the DNA. Looked up from germline, CDR1 is LNHDA and CDR2 is SQIVND (reference sequence). The CDR3 length is 20 residues, termini included. The CDR3 sequence is CASSPTVKIRSILAQAPPYF.

The J gene is TRBJ1-2, the V gene TRBV24-1; TRBD1 is a possible D gene (6 bases). Trimming took 7 bases from V and 10 from J, leaving 15 bases between them. Per germline, CDR1 KGHDR and CDR2 SFDVKD. The CDR3 has 12 amino acids. CDR3 in amino acids: CATRGATGDYTF. CDR3 nucleotides: TGTGCCACCAGGGGGGCGACAGGCGACTACACCTTC.

This clone is a singleton in its sample. V and J are TRBV12-3 or TRBV12-4 and TRBJ1-1; D gene unclear. With 2 bases removed from V and 4 bases from J, the gap between germline ends came to 8 bases. The length of the CDR3 is 13 residues. The CDR3 nucleotides read TGTGCCAGCAGTTTAACAGACCGCACTGAAGCTTTCTTT. Residues: CASSLTDRTEAFF.

CDR3 nucleotides: TGCGCCAGCAGCATGGGCCCCGCTAAGACCTACGAGCAGTACTTC. Protein sequence: CASSMGPAKTYEQYF. This rearrangement joins TRBV5-1 to TRBJ2-7; D not resolved. Germline V gene lookup returns CDR1 SGHRS and CDR2 YFSETQ. V was pared by 4 bases and J by 2 bases, with 16 bases between. The CDR3 is 15 amino acids.

The V gene is TRBV6-2 or TRBV6-3, the J gene TRBJ2-2, with 9 bases that match TRBD2. Germline CDR1 and CDR2: MNHEY and SVGEGT. V lost 2 bases, J lost 2 bases, and 3 bases stayed unmatched. The CDR3 has 16 amino acids. The CDR3 sequence is CASSYERGENTGELFF. Written as DNA, the CDR3 is TGTGCCAGCAGTTACGAGCGGGGGGAAAACACCGGGGAGCTGTTTTTT.

The rearrangement links TRBV7-8 to TRBJ1-3; 7 positions match TRBD1. The CDR3 is 16 amino acids. Germline-derived CDR1 and CDR2 are SGHVS and FQNEAQ. The trim removed 2 bases at V and 4 bases at J, leaving 8 bases unmatched. The CDR3 nucleotides are TGTGCCAGCAGCTTAAACAGGGGTGCCACAGGAAACACCATATATTTT. Protein sequence: CASSLNRGATGNTIYF.

The CDR3 is CASSTGTGVPYEQYF. The CDR3 coding sequence is TGTGCCAGTAGTACCGGGACAGGGGTGCCTTACGAGCAGTACTTC. The rearrangement joins TRBV19 to TRBJ2-7; 10 nucleotides agree with TRBD1. This CDR3 is built from 15 residues. Per the germline V gene, CDR1 is LNHDA and CDR2 is SQIVND (reference sequence). V shed 4 bases and J 4 bases; nucleotides not matched to a gene: 7.

The rearrangement links TRBV2 to TRBJ2-7; possible D gene TRBD2, 6 bases. CDR1 is SNHLY, CDR2 FYNNEI, per germline. The V and J ends lost 4 bases and 3 bases respectively, with 16 bases between them. This CDR3 spans 15 amino acids. The CDR3: CASSVDRLEGYEQYF. The CDR3 DNA reads as TGTGCCAGCAGTGTTGACCGCCTGGAGGGCTACGAGCAGTACTTC.

J is TRBJ2-3 and V is TRBV6-2 or TRBV6-3; TRBD2 matches at 8 bases. There are 14 residues in the CDR3. With 5 bases clipped from V and 5 bases from J, the junction kept 6 bases outside the gene matches. Per the germline V gene, CDR1 is MNHEY and CDR2 is SVGEGT. CDR3 DNA sequence: TGTGCCAGCAGTCGTAGCGGGGTTGAAGATACGCAGTATTTT. Translated, it gives CASSRSGVEDTQYF.

This chain joins TRBV3-1 (or the pseudogene TRBV3-2) and TRBJ1-2, with a weak D call TRBD1 (5 bases). In germline, CDR1 is LGHDT, CDR2 YNNKEL (reference sequence). V lost 1 base and J 3 bases, leaving 12 bases between the germline ends. The CDR3 covers 15 residues. In DNA form, the CDR3 reads TGTGCCAGCAGCCAAGTAGGAATAGGGGACTATGGCTACACCTTC. It is translated as CASSQVGIGDYGYTF.

This chain uses TRBV25-1 with TRBJ1-2; the D is unclear. CDR3 length: 14 amino acids. V lost 1 base and J lost 8, with 14 bases in between. Looked up from germline, CDR1 is MGHDK and CDR2 is SYGVNS. The CDR3 protein is CASSESVAGGGYTF. CDR3 bases: TGTGCCAGCAGTGAATCTGTTGCGGGAGGGGGCTACACCTTC.

CDR3 protein: CASSQVQGFRGNSPLHF. The CDR3 coding sequence is TGCGCCAGCAGCCAAGTTCAGGGGTTTCGGGGTAATTCACCCCTCCACTTT. V usage is TRBV4-1 and J usage is TRBJ1-6, with D possibly TRBD1 on 6 matching bases. The CDR3 contains 17 residues. The V gene lost 1 base and the J gene lost 6 bases, with 16 bases spanning the gap. From germline, CDR1 is MGHRA and CDR2 YSYEKL.

This chain joins TRBV7-6 and TRBJ2-1; TRBD1 aligns across 9 bases. Germline CDR1 and CDR2: SGHVS and FNYEAQ. J was trimmed by 8 bases and V by 3 bases; bases with no gene match: 11. The CDR3 is 16 amino acids. CDR3 coding DNA: TGTGCCAGCAGCTTGCTACCGGGACAGGGCGGGTATGAGCAGTTCTTC. Its translation is CASSLLPGQGGYEQFF. Full variable domain (missing parts from reference TRBV7-6 and TRBJ2-1): GAGVSQSPRYKVTKRGQDVALRCDPISGHVSLYWYRQALGQGPEFLTYFNYEAQQDKSGLPNDRFSAERPEGSISTLTIQRTEQRDSAMYRCASSLLPGQGGYEQFFGPGTRLTVL.